The present T cell receptor (beta chain) was sequenced within a study of T cell responses to AZD1222 COVID-19 vaccine. Study observations and caveats: Females outnumbered males among donors, who were mostly white British; clonal diversity was possibly underestimated.

With 3 bases removed from V and 0 bases from J, the gap between germline ends came to 9 bases. This CDR3 comprises 14 residues. Germline CDR1 reads SGHDT; CDR2 reads YYEEEE. As to this clone: Its antigen is as yet unknown.

Produced via immunoSEQ multiplex PCR; TCRdb's table is partial and in-frame only. Of 150,000 to 200,000 clones detected, approximately 90% appear once; the ten largest clones hold around 1.3%. Sequencing used peripheral blood, obtained 28 days after the second AZD1222 dose. The clonotype was recovered from an adult who received the AZD1222 COVID-19 vaccine. The chain couples TRBV5-6 to TRBJ1-1, with D tentatively TRBD1 (5 bases). The CDR3, as DNA: TGTGCCAGCAGCTGGGGCGTCCTGAACACTGAAGCTTTCTTT. Residues: CASSWGVLNTEAFF.